Below, 26 T cell receptor beta chains from the same sample are listed, as sequenced in a study of blood T cell repertoires in COVID-19. Here immunoSEQ multiplex PCR was the method, and the copy in TCRdb shows in-frame clones only, minus some. The sample comprises 200,000 to 300,000 clones, roughly nine tenths of which are singletons, and roughly 9.8% rests with the top ten. Sequences were obtained from peripheral blood. The receptor source for this set is a man aged 35 to 55 who had recovered from COVID-19.

The genes are TRBV5-6 and TRBJ1-2; D is unresolved. Trimming left V 4 bases short and J 5 bases short, with 18 bases between. CDR1 and CDR2 from the germline V gene are SGHDT and YYEEEE. The CDR3 has 15 amino acids. In nucleotides, the CDR3 is TGTGCCAGCAGCGTCCTAAGGGAGGAGGATTATGGCTACACCTTC. It encodes CASSVLREEDYGYTF.

Here the CDR3 DNA reads TGTGCCAGCAGTCCCCAGGGTACTGAAGCTTTCTTT. It specifies CASSPQGTEAFF. The genes are TRBV2 and TRBJ1-1; D possibly corresponds to TRBD1 (5 bases). Germline V gives CDR1 SNHLY, CDR2 FYNNEI. The CDR3 is 12 amino acids. Trimming removed 5 bases from V and 5 bases from J, with 9 bases in between.

The chain carries TRBV2 and TRBJ2-3; 12 bases fit TRBD2. Looked up from germline, CDR1 is SNHLY and CDR2 is FYNNEI. The ends lost 2 bases at V and 2 bases at J; junction bases unmatched: 8. This CDR3 comprises 18 residues. The CDR3 protein is CASSETPLAGGTTDTQYF. The CDR3 DNA reads TGTGCCAGCAGTGAAACTCCCCTAGCGGGGGGGACCACAGATACGCAGTATTTT.

The V and J genes are TRBV6-5 and TRBJ2-7; no firm D call. Looked up from germline, CDR1 is MNHEY and CDR2 is SVGAGI. CDR3 length: 14 residues. V gave up 2 bases and J gave up 2 bases, with 10 bases separating them. The CDR3 spells CASSYDGLPYEQYF. The CDR3 bases are TGTGCCAGCAGTTACGATGGGCTGCCCTACGAGCAGTACTTC.

V usage is TRBV29-1 and J usage is TRBJ1-5, with 7 bases lining up with TRBD1. J was trimmed by 6 bases and V by 4 bases; bases with no gene match: 6. The germline V gene encodes CDR1 SQVTM and CDR2 ANQGSEA. CDR3 length equals 13 residues. The CDR3 nucleotides are TGCAGCGTTGGACAGGGTCTTAGTCAGCCCCAGCATTTT. Amino acids: CSVGQGLSQPQHF. Filled out from reference TRBV29-1 and TRBJ1-5, the complete variable domain reads SAVISQKPSRDICQRGTSLTIQCQVDSQVTMMFWYRQQPGQSLTLIATANQGSEATYESGFVIDKFPISRPNLTFSTLTVSNMSPEDSSIYLCSVGQGLSQPQHFGDGTRLSIL.

This clone showed up just once. V is TRBV5-4 and J is TRBJ2-5; TRBD2 matches at 10 bases. V lost 1 base, J lost 4 bases, and 10 bases stayed unmatched. CDR3 length: 17 residues. In germline, CDR1 is SGHNT, CDR2 YYREEE (reference sequence). CDR3 amino acids: CASSLPRSGGAGETQYF. DNA of the CDR3: TGTGCCAGCAGCTTGCCCCGAAGCGGGGGGGCCGGAGAGACCCAGTACTTC.

This rearrangement joins TRBV12-3 or TRBV12-4 to TRBJ2-1; TRBD2 matches at 11 bases. V was clipped by 3 bases and J by 14 bases; unmatched bases: 6. The CDR3 sequence is 13 residues long. CDR3 in DNA: TGTGCCAGCAGTTTCACTAGCGGGGGCGGTGAGTTCTTC. Its translation: CASSFTSGGGEFF.

The chain uses TRBV9 and TRBJ2-1; unclear D gene. This CDR3 comprises 13 residues. Per the germline V gene, CDR1 is SGDLS and CDR2 is YYNGEE. The V end lost 0 bases, the J end lost 10 bases, and 11 bases lay between the germline ends. The CDR3 sequence is CASSVELKQEQFF. DNA for the CDR3: TGTGCCAGCAGCGTAGAGTTGAAACAAGAGCAGTTCTTC.

This clone was observed at least ten times. Other DNA sequences in the sample encode the same CDR3. The chain is built from TRBV28 and TRBJ1-5; 8 bases are a match to TRBD1. V was pared by 2 bases and J by 2 bases, with 2 bases of the junction left unmatched. CDR1 is MDHEN and CDR2 is SYDVKM in the germline V gene. The CDR3 sequence is 15 residues long. In nucleotides, the CDR3 is TGTGCCAGCAGTTTAGGACAGGGTGGCAATCAGCCCCAGCATTTT. This encodes CASSLGQGGNQPQHF. Full variable domain (remainder filled in from reference TRBV28 and TRBJ1-5): DVKVTQSSRYLVKRTGEKVFLECVQDMDHENMFWYRQDPGLGLRLIYFSYDVKMKEKGDIPEGYSVSREKKERFSLILESASTNQTSMYLCASSLGQGGNQPQHFGDGTRLSIL.

The V call is TRBV7-2, the J call TRBJ2-3; 11 nucleotides match TRBD2. Germline-derived CDR1 and CDR2 are SGHTA and FQGNSA. The CDR3 covers 18 residues. V lost 5 bases, J lost 4 bases, and 14 bases stayed unmatched. The CDR3 sequence: CASSTPLGLAGGPDTQYF. Written as DNA, the CDR3 is TGTGCCAGCAGCACCCCGCTAGGGCTAGCGGGGGGCCCAGATACGCAGTATTTT.

The chain joins TRBV5-6 to TRBJ1-4; TRBD1 agrees at 7 bases. Germline values: CDR1 SGHDT, CDR2 YYEEEE. With 5 bases clipped from V and 1 base from J, the junction kept 5 bases outside the gene matches. This CDR3 contains 15 residues. DNA of the CDR3: TGTGCCAGCAGAATCACAGGGGTAACTAATGAAAAACTGTTTTTT. Translating gives CASRITGVTNEKLFF.

In this sample, this clone turned up once. V usage is TRBV7-9 and J usage is TRBJ1-1; TRBD1 aligns across 9 bases. Trimming took 8 bases from V and 6 from J; bases not matched to a gene: 10. There are 14 residues in the CDR3. Looked up from germline, CDR1 is SEHNR and CDR2 is FQNEAQ (reference sequence). The CDR3 region has the DNA TGTGCCAGCTATACAGGGGGCGCGGATCCTGAAGCTTTCTTT. Translation gives CASYTGGADPEAFF.

The V and J genes are TRBV10-3 and TRBJ2-1; D gene ambiguous. Germline V gene data show CDR1 as ENHRY and CDR2 as SYGVKD. V was pared by 0 bases and J by 10 bases, with 16 bases between. This CDR3 spans 15 amino acids. CDR3 sequence: CAISESWAGRVEQFF. The CDR3 nucleotides read TGTGCCATCAGTGAGTCTTGGGCAGGCCGAGTGGAGCAGTTCTTC.

The chain links TRBV18 to TRBJ2-7, with TRBD1 matching 11 bases. Trimming at V came to 3 bases and at J to 8 bases, leaving 6 bases not matched to a gene. CDR1 KGHSH and CDR2 LQKENI come from the germline V gene. The CDR3 extends over 14 amino acids. In DNA form, the CDR3 reads TGTGCCAGCTCACCCGGGACAGGGGGATGGAAGCAGTACTTC. Translated, it gives CASSPGTGGWKQYF. The whole variable domain, filled in from reference TRBV18 and TRBJ2-7, reads NAGVMQNPRHLVRRRGQEARLRCSPMKGHSHVYWYRQLPEEGLKFMVYLQKENIIDESGMPKERFSAEFPKEGPSILRIQQVVRGDSAAYFCASSPGTGGWKQYFGPGTRLTVT.

This clone was picked up a small number of times. The CDR3 protein is CSATYNEQFF. CDR3 coding DNA: TGCAGTGCTACTTACAATGAGCAGTTCTTC. The V call is TRBV20-1, the J call TRBJ2-1, with no clear D. V gave up 4 bases and J gave up 4 bases, with 2 bases separating them. Germline V CDR1 and CDR2: DFQATT, SNEGSKA (reference sequence). This CDR3 has 10 residues.

V usage is TRBV7-9 and J usage is TRBJ2-7, with a weak D call TRBD2 (6 bases). The ends were cut back, 2 bases at V and 3 bases at J, with 11 bases in the middle. The CDR3 spans 14 residues. Germline V gene lookup returns CDR1 SEHNR and CDR2 FQNEAQ (reference sequence). CDR3 sequence: CASSLTGGDYEQYF. The CDR3 DNA follows: TGTGCCAGCAGCTTAACGGGCGGGGACTACGAGCAGTACTTC.

The table lists this clone with a count of one. The rearrangement links TRBV11-2 to TRBJ2-3, with D unresolved. V shed 1 base and J shed 6 bases, with 8 bases lying between them. This CDR3 comprises 13 residues. CDR1 SGHAT and CDR2 FQNNGV come from the germline V gene. CDR3 sequence (DNA): TGTGCCAGCAGCTTAGCGGGTCCCGATACGCAGTATTTT. It specifies CASSLAGPDTQYF. Full variable domain (missing parts from reference TRBV11-2 and TRBJ2-3): EAGVAQSPRYKIIEKRQSVAFWCNPISGHATLYWYQQILGQGPKLLIQFQNNGVVDDSQLPKDRFSAERLKGVDSTLKIQPAKLEDSAVYLCASSLAGPDTQYFGPGTRLTVL.

The chain carries TRBV29-1 and TRBJ1-1, with a tentative D call TRBD1 (5 bases). The germline CDR1 and CDR2 sequences are SQVTM and ANQGSEA. V was pared by 3 bases and J by 4 bases, with 12 bases between. This CDR3 is 13 amino acids long. The CDR3 loop reads CSVEPGGRTEAFF. CDR3 DNA sequence: TGCAGCGTTGAGCCGGGGGGACGCACTGAAGCTTTCTTT.

This clone came up a few times. V and J are TRBV4-3 and TRBJ2-7; no clear D. CDR1 is LGHNA and CDR2 is YSLEER in the germline V gene. Trimming left V 0 bases short and J 2 bases short, with 11 bases between. This CDR3 contains 15 residues. The CDR3 region is CASSQESIATYEQYF. CDR3 bases: TGCGCCAGCAGCCAAGAAAGCATCGCGACCTACGAGCAGTACTTC.

The rearrangement uses TRBV27 and TRBJ2-5; D is perhaps TRBD2 (5 bases). Trimming cost V 0 bases and J 2 bases, with 7 bases left between them. Germline values: CDR1 MNHEY, CDR2 SMNVEV (reference sequence). The CDR3 spans 14 residues. The CDR3 nucleotides read TGTGCCAGCAGTTTATCGCGCGGGCAAGAGACCCAGTACTTC. Protein product: CASSLSRGQETQYF.

J is TRBJ1-1 and V is TRBV6-5, with D possibly TRBD1 on 5 matching bases. Trimming stripped 7 bases from V and 0 bases from J, with 15 bases between. CDR3 length: 15 residues. Germline CDR1 is MNHEY and CDR2 is SVGAGI. The chain's CDR3 is CASTSGGGLNTEAFF. CDR3 DNA: TGTGCCAGCACCTCCGGGGGAGGTTTGAACACTGAAGCTTTCTTT.

The CDR3: CASSIDPAGAQYF. The CDR3 DNA sequence: TGTGCCAGTAGTATAGACCCCGCCGGGGCCCAGTACTTC. The chain uses TRBV19 and TRBJ2-5, with D possibly matching TRBD2 (5 bases). The CDR3 is 13 residues long. Per germline, CDR1 LNHDA and CDR2 SQIVND (reference sequence). Trimming took 0 bases from V and 9 from J, leaving 11 bases between them.

V and J are TRBV5-5 and TRBJ1-3; tentatively, D is TRBD1 (6 bases). Germline V lookup: CDR1 SGHKS, CDR2 YYEKEE (reference sequence). V lost 1 base and J lost 1, with 21 bases in between. The CDR3 loop spans 19 amino acids. In nucleotides, the CDR3 is TGTGCCAGCAGCTTGAGAGTGAACACAGGGTTTATTTCTGGAAACACCATATATTTT. It codes for CASSLRVNTGFISGNTIYF.

The rearrangement joins TRBV29-1 to TRBJ2-7, with 9 bases that match TRBD1. The V gene's germline CDR1 is SQVTM and CDR2 ANQGSEA. V trimming: 6 bases; J trimming: 1 base; junction bases outside the gene matches: 7. This CDR3 has 14 amino acids. The CDR3 sequence is CSVFDRGVSYEQYF. CDR3 nucleotides: TGCAGCGTCTTCGACAGGGGGGTGTCCTACGAGCAGTACTTC.

V gene TRBV18 combines with J gene TRBJ1-2, with D tentatively TRBD1 (5 bases). The CDR3 length is 13 residues. V lost 1 base to trimming and J lost 6 bases, with 9 bases between them. Per germline, CDR1 KGHSH and CDR2 LQKENI. CDR3 residues: CASSPLIRDGYTF. The CDR3 DNA is TGTGCCAGCTCACCACTCATCAGGGATGGCTACACCTTC. Complete variable domain (other parts from reference TRBV18 and TRBJ1-2): NAGVMQNPRHLVRRRGQEARLRCSPMKGHSHVYWYRQLPEEGLKFMVYLQKENIIDESGMPKERFSAEFPKEGPSILRIQQVVRGDSAAYFCASSPLIRDGYTFGSGTRLTVV.

The V gene is TRBV2, the J gene TRBJ2-7; the D is unclear. The CDR3 sequence is 12 residues long. Trimming pared 6 bases from V and 3 bases from J, leaving 9 bases between. The germline CDR1 and CDR2 sequences are SNHLY and FYNNEI. The CDR3 DNA reads as TGTGCCAGCAGGGGCCGATTCTACGAGCAGTACTTC. The encoded protein is CASRGRFYEQYF. Variable domain in full (rest from reference TRBV2 and TRBJ2-7): EPEVTQTPSHQVTQMGQEVILRCVPISNHLYFYWYRQILGQKVEFLVSFYNNEISEKSEIFDDQFSVERPDGSNFTLKIRSTKLEDSAMYFCASRGRFYEQYFGPGTRLTVT.